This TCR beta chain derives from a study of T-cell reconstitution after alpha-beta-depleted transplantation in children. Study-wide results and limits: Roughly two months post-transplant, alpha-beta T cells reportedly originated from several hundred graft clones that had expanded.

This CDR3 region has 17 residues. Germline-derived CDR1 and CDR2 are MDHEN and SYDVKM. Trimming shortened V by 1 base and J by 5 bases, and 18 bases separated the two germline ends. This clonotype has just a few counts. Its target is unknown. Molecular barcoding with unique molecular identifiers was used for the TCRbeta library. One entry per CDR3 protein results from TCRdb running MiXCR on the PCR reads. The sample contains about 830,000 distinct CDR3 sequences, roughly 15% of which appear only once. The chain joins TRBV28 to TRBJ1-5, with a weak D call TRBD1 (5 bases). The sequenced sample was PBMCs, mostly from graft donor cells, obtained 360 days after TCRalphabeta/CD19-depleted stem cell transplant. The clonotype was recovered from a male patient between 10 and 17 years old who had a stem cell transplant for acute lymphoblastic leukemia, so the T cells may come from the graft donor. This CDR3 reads CASSLSGGKMTDQPQHF. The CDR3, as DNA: TGTGCCAGCAGTTTATCCGGGGGGAAGATGACTGATCAGCCCCAGCATTTT.